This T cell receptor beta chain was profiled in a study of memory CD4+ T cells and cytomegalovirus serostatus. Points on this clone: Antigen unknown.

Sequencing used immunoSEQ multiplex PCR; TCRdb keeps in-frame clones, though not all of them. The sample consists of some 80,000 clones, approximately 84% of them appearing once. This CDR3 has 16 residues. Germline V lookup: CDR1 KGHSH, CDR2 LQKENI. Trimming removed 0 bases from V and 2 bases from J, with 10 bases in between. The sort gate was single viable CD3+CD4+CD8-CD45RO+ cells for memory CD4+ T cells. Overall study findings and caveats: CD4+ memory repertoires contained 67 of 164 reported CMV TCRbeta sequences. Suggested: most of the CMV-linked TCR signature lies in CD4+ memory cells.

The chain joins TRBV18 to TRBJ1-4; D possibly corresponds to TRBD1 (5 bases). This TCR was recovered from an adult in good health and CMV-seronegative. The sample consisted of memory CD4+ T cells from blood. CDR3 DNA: TGTGCCAGCTCACCACCGTGGGCAGGGACTAATGAAAAACTGTTTTTT. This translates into CASSPPWAGTNEKLFF.